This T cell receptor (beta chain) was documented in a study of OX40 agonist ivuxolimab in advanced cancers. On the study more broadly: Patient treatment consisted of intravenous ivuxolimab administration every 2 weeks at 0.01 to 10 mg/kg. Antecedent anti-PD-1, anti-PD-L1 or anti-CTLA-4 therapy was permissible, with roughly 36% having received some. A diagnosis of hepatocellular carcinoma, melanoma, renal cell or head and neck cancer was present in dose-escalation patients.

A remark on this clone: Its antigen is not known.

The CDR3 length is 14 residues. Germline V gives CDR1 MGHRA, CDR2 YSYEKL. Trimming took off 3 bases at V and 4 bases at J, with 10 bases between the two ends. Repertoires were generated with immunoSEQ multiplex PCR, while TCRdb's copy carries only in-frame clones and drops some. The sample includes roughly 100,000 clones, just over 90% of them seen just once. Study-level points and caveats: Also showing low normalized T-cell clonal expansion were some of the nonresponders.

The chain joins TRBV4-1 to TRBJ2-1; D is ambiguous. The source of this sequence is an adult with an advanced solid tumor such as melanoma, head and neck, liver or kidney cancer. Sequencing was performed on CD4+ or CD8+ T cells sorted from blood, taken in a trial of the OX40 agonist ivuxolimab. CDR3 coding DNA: TGCGCCAGCAGCCAGAAAGCCGCATACAATGAGCAGTTCTTC. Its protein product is CASSQKAAYNEQFF.